This is a list of T cell receptor beta chains from one sample in a study of CD8+ T cells in alopecia areata. This table comes from immunoSEQ multiplex PCR, and its TCRdb copy is limited to in-frame clones, with some not included. The repertoire holds around 60,000 clones, with around 46% as singletons. The sequenced sample was CD8+ T cells sorted from blood, obtained between weeks 36 and 40, from a patient treated with tofacitinib. These receptors all stem from a human donor with alopecia areata. CDR3s include the opening cysteine and the closing phenylalanine or tryptophan. A D gene is named only where the DNA matches it firmly. Some rows have no size entry. The others give once, few or many, or a class for an expanded clone.

j_call | clone_size | d_call | v_call | cdr3_aa | cdr3_nt
TRBJ2-1 | . | . | TRBV19 | CASSPNGASYNEQFF | TGTGCCAGTAGTCCCAACGGGGCCTCCTACAATGAGCAGTTCTTC
TRBJ2-7 | . | TRBD2 | TRBV29-1 | CSPRPSGGAYEQYF | TGCAGCCCCCGCCCCAGCGGGGGGGCCTACGAGCAGTACTTC
TRBJ2-1 | . | . | TRBV30 | CAWTGGLHSYNEQFF | TGTGCCTGGACCGGGGGCCTACACTCCTACAATGAGCAGTTCTTC
TRBJ2-3 | . | TRBD2 | TRBV29-1 | CSPLLADRTDTQYF | TGCAGCCCACTCCTAGCGGACCGCACAGATACGCAGTATTTT
TRBJ2-5 | . | . | TRBV9 | CASSPFGETQYF | TGTGCCAGCAGCCCCTTTGGGGAGACCCAGTACTTC
TRBJ1-2 | . | . | TRBV29-1 | CSVPPPRGDGYTF | TGCAGCGTGCCCCCCCCCAGGGGAGATGGCTACACCTTC
TRBJ2-7 | . | . | TRBV9 | CASSAGTAYEQYF | TGTGCCAGCAGCGCGGGGACGGCCTACGAGCAGTACTTC
TRBJ2-7 | few | . | TRBV7-9 | CASSLIRGSYEQYF | TGTGCCAGCAGCTTAATCAGGGGCTCCTACGAGCAGTACTTC
TRBJ2-7 | . | . | TRBV13 | CASSPASNINEQYF | TGTGCCAGCAGCCCGGCGTCGAATATCAACGAGCAGTACTTC
TRBJ2-7 | . | . | TRBV7-3 | CASSIGATYEQYF | TGTGCCAGCAGCATCGGGGCAACCTACGAGCAGTACTTC
TRBJ2-7 | once | TRBD2 | TRBV19 | CASSIGLAGALDEQYF | TGTGCCAGTAGTATAGGACTAGCGGGAGCATTGGACGAGCAGTACTTC
TRBJ2-7 | few | . | TRBV29-1 | CSVRTAGGPYEQYF | TGCAGCGTACGAACGGCTGGGGGCCCCTACGAGCAGTACTTC
TRBJ2-7 | . | TRBD2 | TRBV11-1 | CASSSTSGSGLEQYF | TGTGCCAGCAGCTCGACTAGCGGGAGTGGATTGGAGCAGTACTTC
TRBJ2-5 | . | . | TRBV9 | CASSVANGETQYF | TGTGCCAGCAGCGTAGCTAACGGGGAGACCCAGTACTTC